This entry is about one T cell receptor beta chain. Antigen specificity is unknown. The sample belongs to a study of identical twins. Notes on the study in general: Those out-of-frame alpha sequences shared by twins showed an excess of low generation probability. Cross-sectional statistical analysis, not tracking of the same donors, underpinned the conclusions.

Addition of a universal primer site occurred through template switching, and cDNA carried unique molecular identifiers. TCRdb recomputed calls from the 5' RACE reads with MiXCR, one row per CDR3 protein. In the table there are some 1,600,000 distinct CDR3 sequences, less than 35% of which are singletons. The receptor was derived from a newborn girl in good health. Sequencing was performed on cord blood.

CDR3: CASSFTDRATGELFF. In DNA, the CDR3 is TGCGCCAGCAGCTTTACCGACAGGGCCACCGGGGAGCTGTTTTTT. The chain uses TRBV5-1 and TRBJ2-2; 7 bases are shared with TRBD1. In germline, CDR1 is SGHRS, CDR2 YFSETQ. V was clipped by 2 bases and J by 4 bases; unmatched bases: 5. The CDR3 consists of 15 residues.